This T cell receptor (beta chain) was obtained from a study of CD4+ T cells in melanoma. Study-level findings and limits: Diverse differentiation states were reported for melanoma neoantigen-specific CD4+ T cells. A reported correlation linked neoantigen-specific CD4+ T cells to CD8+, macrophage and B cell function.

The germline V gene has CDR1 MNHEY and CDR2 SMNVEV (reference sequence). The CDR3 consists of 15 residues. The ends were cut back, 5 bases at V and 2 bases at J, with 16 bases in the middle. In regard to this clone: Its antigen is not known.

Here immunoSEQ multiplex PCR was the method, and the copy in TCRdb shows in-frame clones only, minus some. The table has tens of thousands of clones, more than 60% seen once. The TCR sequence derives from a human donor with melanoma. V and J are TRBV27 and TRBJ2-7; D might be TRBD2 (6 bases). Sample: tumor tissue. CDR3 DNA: TGTGCCAGCAGTCTCGGGGGTGAGGGCCCCTACGAGCAGTACTTC. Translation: CASSLGGEGPYEQYF.